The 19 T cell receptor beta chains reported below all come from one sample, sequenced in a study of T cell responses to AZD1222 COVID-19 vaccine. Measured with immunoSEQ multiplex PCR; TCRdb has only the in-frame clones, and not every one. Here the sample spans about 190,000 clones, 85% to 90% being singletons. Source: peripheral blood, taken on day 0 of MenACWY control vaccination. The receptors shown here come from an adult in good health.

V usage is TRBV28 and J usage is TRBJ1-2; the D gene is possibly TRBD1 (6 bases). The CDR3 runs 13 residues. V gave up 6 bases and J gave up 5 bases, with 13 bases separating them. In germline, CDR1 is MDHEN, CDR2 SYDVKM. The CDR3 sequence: CASRPPGVYGYTF. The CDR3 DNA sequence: TGTGCCAGCAGACCCCCAGGGGTGTATGGCTACACCTTC.

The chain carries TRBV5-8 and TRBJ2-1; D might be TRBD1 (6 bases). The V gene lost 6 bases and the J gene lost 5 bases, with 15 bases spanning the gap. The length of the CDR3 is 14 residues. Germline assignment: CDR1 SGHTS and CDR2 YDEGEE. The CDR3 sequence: CASTKDGTNNEQFF. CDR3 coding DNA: TGTGCCAGCACCAAGGACGGGACAAACAATGAGCAGTTCTTC.

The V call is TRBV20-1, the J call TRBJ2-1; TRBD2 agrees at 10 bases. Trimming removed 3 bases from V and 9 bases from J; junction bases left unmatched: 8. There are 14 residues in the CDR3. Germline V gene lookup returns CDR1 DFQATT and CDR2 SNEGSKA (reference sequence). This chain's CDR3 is CSASEGLALVEQFF. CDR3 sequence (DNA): TGCAGTGCTAGTGAGGGACTAGCGTTGGTTGAGCAGTTCTTC.

CDR3 protein: CASSPTGAEAFF. CDR3 nucleotides: TGTGCCAGCAGCCCTACAGGGGCTGAAGCTTTCTTT. The chain has TRBV12-3 or TRBV12-4 and TRBJ1-1; 7 bases line up with TRBD1. With 6 bases clipped from V and 6 bases from J, the junction kept 4 bases outside the gene matches. CDR3 length: 12 amino acids.

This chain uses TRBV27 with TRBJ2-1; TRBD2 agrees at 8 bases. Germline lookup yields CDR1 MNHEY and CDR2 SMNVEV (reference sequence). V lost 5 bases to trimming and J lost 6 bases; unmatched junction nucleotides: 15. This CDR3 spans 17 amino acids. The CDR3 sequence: CASSPGTGGPSRNEQFF. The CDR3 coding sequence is TGTGCCAGCAGTCCCGGAACGGGAGGGCCGAGTCGCAATGAGCAGTTCTTC.

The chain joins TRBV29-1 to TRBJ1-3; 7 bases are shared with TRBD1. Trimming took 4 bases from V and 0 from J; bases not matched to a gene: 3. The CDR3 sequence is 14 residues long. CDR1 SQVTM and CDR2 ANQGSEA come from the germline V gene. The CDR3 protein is CSVGGQYSGNTIYF. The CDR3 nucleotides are TGCAGCGTTGGGGGACAGTACTCTGGAAACACCATATATTTT.

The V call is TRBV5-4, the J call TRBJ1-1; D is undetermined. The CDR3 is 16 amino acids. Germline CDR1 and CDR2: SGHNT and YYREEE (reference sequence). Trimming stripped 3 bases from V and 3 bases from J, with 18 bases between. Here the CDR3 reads CASSSTPLAGDTEAFF. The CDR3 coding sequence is TGTGCCAGCAGCTCGACACCCTTGGCAGGAGACACTGAAGCTTTCTTT.

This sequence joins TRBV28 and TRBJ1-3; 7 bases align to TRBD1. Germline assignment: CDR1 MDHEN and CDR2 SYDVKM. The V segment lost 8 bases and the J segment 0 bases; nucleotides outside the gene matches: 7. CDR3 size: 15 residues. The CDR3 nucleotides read TGTGCCAGCGGGGTAGGGGGCCCCTCTGGAAACACCATATATTTT. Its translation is CASGVGGPSGNTIYF.

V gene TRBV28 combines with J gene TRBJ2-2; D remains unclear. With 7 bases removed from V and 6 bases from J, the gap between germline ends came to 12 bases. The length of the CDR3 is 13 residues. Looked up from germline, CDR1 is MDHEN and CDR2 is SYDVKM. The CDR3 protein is CASTPGWAGELFF. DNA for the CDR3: TGTGCCAGCACCCCCGGGTGGGCCGGGGAGCTGTTTTTT.

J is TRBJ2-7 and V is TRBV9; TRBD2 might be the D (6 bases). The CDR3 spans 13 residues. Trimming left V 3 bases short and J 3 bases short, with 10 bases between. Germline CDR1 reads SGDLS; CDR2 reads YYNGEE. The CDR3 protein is CASSARGGYEQYF. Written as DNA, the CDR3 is TGTGCCAGCAGCGCTCGGGGAGGCTACGAGCAGTACTTC.

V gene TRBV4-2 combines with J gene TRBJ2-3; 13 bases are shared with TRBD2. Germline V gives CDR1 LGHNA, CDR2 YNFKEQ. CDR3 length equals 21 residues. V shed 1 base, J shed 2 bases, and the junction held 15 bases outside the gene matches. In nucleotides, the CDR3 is TGTGCCAGCAGCCAAGGTCGATCTTTTCAGACTAGCGGGAGGATCACAGATACGCAGTATTTT. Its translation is CASSQGRSFQTSGRITDTQYF.

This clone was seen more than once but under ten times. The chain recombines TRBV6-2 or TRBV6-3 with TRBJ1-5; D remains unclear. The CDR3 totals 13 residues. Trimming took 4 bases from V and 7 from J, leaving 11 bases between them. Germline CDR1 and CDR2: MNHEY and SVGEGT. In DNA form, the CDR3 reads TGTGCCAGCAGTTCTTGGGAGACACAGCCCCAGCATTTT. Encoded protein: CASSSWETQPQHF.

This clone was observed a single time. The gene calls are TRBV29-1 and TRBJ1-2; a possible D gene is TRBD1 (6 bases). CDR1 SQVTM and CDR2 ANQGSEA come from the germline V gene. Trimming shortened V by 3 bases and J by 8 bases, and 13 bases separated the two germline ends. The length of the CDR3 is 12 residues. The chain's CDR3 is CSVDEGVKGYTF. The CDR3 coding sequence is TGCAGCGTTGATGAGGGGGTTAAAGGCTACACCTTC.

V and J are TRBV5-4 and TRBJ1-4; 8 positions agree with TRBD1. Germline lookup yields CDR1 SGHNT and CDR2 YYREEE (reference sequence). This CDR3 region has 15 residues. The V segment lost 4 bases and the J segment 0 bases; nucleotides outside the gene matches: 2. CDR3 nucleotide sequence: TGTGCCAGCAGCCAGACAGGGGCAACTAATGAAAAACTGTTTTTT. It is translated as CASSQTGATNEKLFF.

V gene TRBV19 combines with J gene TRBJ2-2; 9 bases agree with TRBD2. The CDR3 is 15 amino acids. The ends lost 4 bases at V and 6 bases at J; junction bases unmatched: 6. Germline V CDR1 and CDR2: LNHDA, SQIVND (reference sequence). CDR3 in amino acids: CASSSGGRAAGELFF. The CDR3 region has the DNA TGTGCCAGTAGTAGTGGCGGGAGGGCCGCCGGGGAGCTGTTTTTT.

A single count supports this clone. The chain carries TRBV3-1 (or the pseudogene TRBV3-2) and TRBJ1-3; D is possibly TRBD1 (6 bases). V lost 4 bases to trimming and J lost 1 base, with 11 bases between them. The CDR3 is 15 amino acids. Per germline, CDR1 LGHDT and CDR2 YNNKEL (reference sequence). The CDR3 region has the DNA TGTGCCAGCAGCCCGGGGGCTGGGTCTGGAAACACCATATATTTT. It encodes CASSPGAGSGNTIYF.

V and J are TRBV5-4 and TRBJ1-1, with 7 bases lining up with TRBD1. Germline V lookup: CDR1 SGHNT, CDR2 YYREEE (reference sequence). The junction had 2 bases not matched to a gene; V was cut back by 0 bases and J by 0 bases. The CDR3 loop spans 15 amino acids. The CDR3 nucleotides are TGTGCCAGCAGCTTGGGACAGGGCCTGAACACTGAAGCTTTCTTT. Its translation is CASSLGQGLNTEAFF.

CDR3 nucleotide sequence: TGTGCCAGCTCATCCGACCGGAATTCACCCCTCCACTTT. As protein: CASSSDRNSPLHF. V and J are TRBV18 and TRBJ1-6, with D unresolved. The V end was cut by 5 bases, the J end by 7 bases, with 9 bases between. The CDR3 has 13 residues. From germline, CDR1 is KGHSH and CDR2 LQKENI.

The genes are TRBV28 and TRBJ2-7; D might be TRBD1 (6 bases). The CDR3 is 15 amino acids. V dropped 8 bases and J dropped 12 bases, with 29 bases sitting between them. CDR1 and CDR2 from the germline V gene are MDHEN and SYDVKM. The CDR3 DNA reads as TGTGCCAGCTTCAGTGTGAGATCGACAGGCCGCCGACTGTACTTC. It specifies CASFSVRSTGRRLYF.